The rows below give T cell receptor beta chains drawn from one sample of a study of T cell repertoires in cytomegalovirus infection. TCRdb fed the reads into MiXCR, producing one record per CDR3 protein. The sample lists 300,000 or so distinct CDR3 sequences; around 9.1% were seen once. Material: PBMCs. The receptor source for this set is a human donor in good health (CMV status not recorded). Some clones in this sample may be carry-over from other donors' samples. The CDR3 runs from the conserved cysteine through the conserved F or W. D genes are given only for firm matches. Size tells how often a clone was seen (once, few, many) or the class of an expanded clone, and some rows leave it out.

V gene	D gene	clone size	J gene	CDR3 DNA	CDR3 protein
TRBV14	-	many	TRBJ2-1	TGTGCCAGCAGCCAACTACGGGGTGGGCTGGGCTCAGGTGAGCAGTTCTTC	CASSQLRGGLGSGEQFF
TRBV28	-	many	TRBJ1-1	TGTGCCAGCAGTTCGCCGACAGGTCCTCAGGTGGGCACTGAAGCTTTCTTT	CASSSPTGPQVGTEAFF
TRBV5-1	TRBD2	-	TRBJ2-5	TGCGCCAGCAGCGTAGCGGGGGGGCCCGTACAAGAGACCCAGTACTTC	CASSVAGGPVQETQYF
TRBV19	-	many	TRBJ2-1	TGTGCCAGTAGTATGCGGGTAGGGATTGGCAGGGGAGAGCAGTTCTTC	CASSMRVGIGRGEQFF
TRBV5-1	TRBD1	many	TRBJ1-2	TGCGCCAGCAGCTTGGAGGAGGGGGCTGGTGGCTACACCTTC	CASSLEEGAGGYTF
TRBV7-9	-	-	TRBJ1-5	TGTGCCAGCAGCTTATTGGGGGGAAGCCAGCCCCAGCATTTT	CASSLLGGSQPQHF
TRBV20-1	-	many	TRBJ2-5	TGCAGTGCTAGTTGGGACTCCCGCACGGGAGAGACCCAGTACTTC	CSASWDSRTGETQYF
TRBV6-1	TRBD1	many	TRBJ1-4	TGTGCCAGCAGTCCCCACAGGGGTGAAAAACTGTTTTTT	CASSPHRGEKLFF
TRBV20-1	TRBD2	many	TRBJ2-3	TGCAGTGCTAGAGCGGGGGGGCCTACAGATACGCAGTATTTT	CSARAGGPTDTQYF
TRBV29-1	TRBD1	few	TRBJ2-5	TGCAGCGTTGAAGGTCCCCCGACAGGGGGTGAGGAGACCCAGTACTTC	CSVEGPPTGGEETQYF
TRBV29-1	-	-	TRBJ1-1	TGCAGCGTTGAAGATAAGGTCATGAACACTGAAGCTTTCTTT	CSVEDKVMNTEAFF
TRBV6-5	TRBD1	few	TRBJ2-4	TGTGCCAGCAGTACCCCGAGAGGGCAGGGCAGGGGGCACAAAAACATTCAGTACTTC	CASSTPRGQGRGHKNIQYF
TRBV20-1	-	few	TRBJ2-2	TGCAGTGCTAGAGTGGCTGGCTCGAACACCGGGGAGCTGTTTTTT	CSARVAGSNTGELFF
TRBV18	-	few	TRBJ1-1	TGTGCCAGCTCCCACGACAAGAACACTGAAGCTTTCTTT	CASSHDKNTEAFF
TRBV20-1	TRBD1	few	TRBJ1-4	TGCAGTGCTAGGCGAGGGACAGTTGAAAAACTGTTTTTT	CSARRGTVEKLFF
TRBV20-1	-	-	TRBJ1-2	TGCAGTGCTGAGGAGGGGATGGATGGCTACACCTTC	CSAEEGMDGYTF
TRBV12-3/TRBV12-4	-	few	TRBJ1-1	TGTGCCAGCAGTGCCAGGGTGACGAACACTGAAGCTTTCTTT	CASSARVTNTEAFF
TRBV5-1	-	many	TRBJ2-1	TGCGCCAGCAGCGCTGGGTCTGGCTCCTACAATGAGCAGTTCTTC	CASSAGSGSYNEQFF
TRBV20-1	-	few	TRBJ1-2	TGCAGTGCTCGGACCAATTCCCGCTATGGCTACACCTTC	CSARTNSRYGYTF
TRBV6-2/TRBV6-3	-	-	TRBJ1-2	TGTGCCAGCAGTTCGAACACTCTTCTAGGCTATGGCTACACCTTC	CASSSNTLLGYGYTF
TRBV18	TRBD1	few	TRBJ1-2	TGTGCCAGCTCACCTACGGGACAGGGGGCCTATGGCTACACCTTC	CASSPTGQGAYGYTF
TRBV5-6	-	many	TRBJ2-2	TGTGCCAGCAGCTTGAAACCAAACACCGGGGAGCTGTTTTTT	CASSLKPNTGELFF
TRBV7-8	-	many	TRBJ1-2	TGTGCCAGCAGCTTAGATTCGGGGGGGCGAGGCTATGGCTACACCTTC	CASSLDSGGRGYGYTF
TRBV6-6	-	few	TRBJ1-3	TGTGCCAGCAGTTACTCGACCGGCGGAAGGAACACCATATATTTT	CASSYSTGGRNTIYF
TRBV7-7	-	many	TRBJ2-5	TGTGCTAGCAGCACCGGACAGCAAGAGACCCAGTACTTC	CASSTGQQETQYF
TRBV3-1	TRBD2	many	TRBJ2-1	TGTGCCAGCAGCCAGGGGGGGGGAACTTACAATGAGCAGTTCTTC	CASSQGGGTYNEQFF